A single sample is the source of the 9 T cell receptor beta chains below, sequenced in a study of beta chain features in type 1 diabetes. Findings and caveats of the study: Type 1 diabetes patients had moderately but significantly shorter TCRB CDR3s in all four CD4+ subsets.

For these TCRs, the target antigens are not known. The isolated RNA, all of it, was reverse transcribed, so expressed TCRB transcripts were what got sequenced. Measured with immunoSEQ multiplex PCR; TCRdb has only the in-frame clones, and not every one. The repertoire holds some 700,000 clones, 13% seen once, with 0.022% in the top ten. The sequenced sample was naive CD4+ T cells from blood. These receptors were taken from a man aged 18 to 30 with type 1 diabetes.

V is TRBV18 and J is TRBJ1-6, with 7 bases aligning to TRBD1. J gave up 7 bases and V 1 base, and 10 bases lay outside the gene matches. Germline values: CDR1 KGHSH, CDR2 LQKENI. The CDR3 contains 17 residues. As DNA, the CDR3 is TGTGCCAGCTCACCACGTGACAGGGATGGTCGGAATTCACCCCTCCACTTT. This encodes CASSPRDRDGRNSPLHF.

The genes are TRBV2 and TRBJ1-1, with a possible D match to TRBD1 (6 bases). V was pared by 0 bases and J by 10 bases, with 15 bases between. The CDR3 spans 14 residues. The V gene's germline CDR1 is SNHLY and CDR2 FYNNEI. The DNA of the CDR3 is TGTGCCAGCAGTGAAGCGCGGGGGCCCTGGGGAGCTTTCTTT. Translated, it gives CASSEARGPWGAFF.

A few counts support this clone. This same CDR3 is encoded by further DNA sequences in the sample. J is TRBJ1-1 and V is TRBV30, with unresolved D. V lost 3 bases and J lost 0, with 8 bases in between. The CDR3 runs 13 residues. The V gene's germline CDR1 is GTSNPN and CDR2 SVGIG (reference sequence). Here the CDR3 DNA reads TGTGCCTGGAGCAAAGGAATGAACACTGAAGCTTTCTTT. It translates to CAWSKGMNTEAFF.

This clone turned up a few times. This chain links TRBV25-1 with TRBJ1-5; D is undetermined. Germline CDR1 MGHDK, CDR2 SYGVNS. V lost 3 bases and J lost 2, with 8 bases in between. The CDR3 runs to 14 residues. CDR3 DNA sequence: TGTGCCAGCAGTGATGTCGGAGGCAATCAGCCCCAGCATTTT. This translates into CASSDVGGNQPQHF. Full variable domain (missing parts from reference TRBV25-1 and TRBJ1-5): EADIYQTPRYLVIGTGKKITLECSQTMGHDKMYWYQQDPGMELHLIHYSYGVNSTEKGDLSSESTVSRIRTEHFPLTLESARPSHTSQYLCASSDVGGNQPQHFGDGTRLSIL.

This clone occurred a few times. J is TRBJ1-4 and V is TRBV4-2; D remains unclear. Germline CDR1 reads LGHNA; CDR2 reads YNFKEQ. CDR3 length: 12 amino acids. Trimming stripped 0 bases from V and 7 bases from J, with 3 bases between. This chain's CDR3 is CASSQDPEKLFF. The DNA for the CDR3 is TGTGCCAGCAGCCAAGATCCTGAAAAACTGTTTTTT.

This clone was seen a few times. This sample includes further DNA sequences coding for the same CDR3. CDR3 sequence: CASSSGYTGELFF. The DNA of the CDR3 is TGTGCCAGTAGTTCAGGGTACACCGGGGAGCTGTTTTTT. The chain joins TRBV19 to TRBJ2-2; D possibly corresponds to TRBD1 (5 bases). This CDR3 has 13 residues. Germline-derived CDR1 and CDR2 are LNHDA and SQIVND (reference sequence). Trimming removed 5 bases at V and 3 bases at J, with 7 bases between.

CDR3 DNA: TGCGCCAGCAGCCCGGGACAGGGTACCGAGACCCAGTACTTC. Translation gives CASSPGQGTETQYF. V is TRBV5-1 and J is TRBJ2-5, with 9 bases aligning to TRBD1. This CDR3 comprises 14 residues. Germline lookup yields CDR1 SGHRS and CDR2 YFSETQ. V dropped 4 bases and J dropped 5; count of bases not matched to a gene: 6.

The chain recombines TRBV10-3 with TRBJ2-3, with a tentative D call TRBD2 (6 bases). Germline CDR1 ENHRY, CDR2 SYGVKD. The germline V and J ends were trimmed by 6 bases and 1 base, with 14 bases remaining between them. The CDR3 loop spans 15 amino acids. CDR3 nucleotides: TGTGCCATCAGGGAGGGTCCCAGGGGCACAGATACGCAGTATTTT. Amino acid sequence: CAIREGPRGTDTQYF.

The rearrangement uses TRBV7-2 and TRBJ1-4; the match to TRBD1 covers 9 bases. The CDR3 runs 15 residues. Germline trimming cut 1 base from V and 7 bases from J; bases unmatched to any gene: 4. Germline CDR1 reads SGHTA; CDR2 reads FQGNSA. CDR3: CASSLGGQGGEKLFF. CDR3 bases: TGTGCCAGCAGCTTAGGGGGACAGGGTGGTGAAAAACTGTTTTTT.